The source of this TCR beta chain is a study of molecular identifiers for immune sequencing clone quantification. Study findings and constraints: Highly expanded clone sizes could be underestimated by identical TCR molecules sharing a barcode. Over 99% of CMV-specific effector molecules, but under 1% of naive ones, were in clones above 20 copies.

TCRdb processed the PCR reads anew with MiXCR; each CDR3 protein has one entry. The sample lists a few hundred thousand distinct CDR3 sequences; about 25% were seen once. Germline V CDR1 and CDR2: SGHAT, FQNNGV. The CDR3 consists of 15 residues. Points on this clonotype: Antigen: not known. One end of the junction does not line up with germline, which may come from a read error.

This receptor was taken from a human donor in good health. Some libraries in this study had Jurkat cell RNA spiked in. The sample consisted of naive CD8+ T cells from blood, with Jurkat cell RNA spiked in. Subset of the sample: FACS-sorted CD8+CD4-CCR7+CD45RA+ naive T cells. The chain uses TRBV11-2 and TRBJ2-3; D is ambiguous. CDR3 in DNA: TGTGCCAGCAGCTTTGTAGGCCCGGGCACAGACACGCAGTATTTT. Protein product: CASSFVGPGTDTQYF.